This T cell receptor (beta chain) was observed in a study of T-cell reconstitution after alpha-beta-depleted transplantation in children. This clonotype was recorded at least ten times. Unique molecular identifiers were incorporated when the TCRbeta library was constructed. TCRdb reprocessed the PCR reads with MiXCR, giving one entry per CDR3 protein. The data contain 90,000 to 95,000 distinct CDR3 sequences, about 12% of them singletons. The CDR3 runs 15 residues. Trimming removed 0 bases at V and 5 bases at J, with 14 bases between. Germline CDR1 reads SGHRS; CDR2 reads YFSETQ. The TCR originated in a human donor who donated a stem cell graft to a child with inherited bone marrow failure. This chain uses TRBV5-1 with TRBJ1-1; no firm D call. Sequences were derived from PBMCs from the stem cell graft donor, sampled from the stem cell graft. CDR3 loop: CASSLGTVSTTEAFF. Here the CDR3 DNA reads TGCGCCAGCAGCTTGGGTACCGTGTCAACAACTGAAGCTTTCTTT.